The rows below give T cell receptor beta chains drawn from one sample of a study of cytomegalovirus exposure and HLA in healthy donors. The repertoire was sequenced with immunoSEQ multiplex PCR; TCRdb's copy has only in-frame clones and lacks some. The repertoire consists of more than 65,000 clones, with 95% to 96% occurring once and the leading ten covering approximately 1.2%. Sequences were obtained from PBMCs. The source of these receptors is a woman younger than 30 in good health and CMV-seronegative. CDR3s include the opening cysteine and the closing phenylalanine or tryptophan. Each record gives: D gene, J gene, clone size, V gene, CDR3 protein, CDR3 DNA. The D gene is left open where the match is weak. Not every row has a clone size; where given, it reads once, few, many or a size class.

D: NA
J: TRBJ2-7
size: once
V: TRBV19
CDR3: CASSIGLNYEQYF
DNA: TGTGCCAGTAGTATAGGACTCAACTACGAGCAGTACTTC

D: TRBD2
J: TRBJ2-7
size: NA
V: TRBV28
CDR3: CASREGSYEQYF
DNA: TGTGCCAGCCGGGAGGGAAGCTACGAGCAGTACTTC

D: NA
J: TRBJ2-3
size: NA
V: TRBV27
CDR3: CASSLSRDQLSTDTQYF
DNA: TGTGCCAGCAGTTTATCGCGGGACCAACTTAGCACAGATACGCAGTATTTT

D: TRBD1
J: TRBJ1-1
size: NA
V: TRBV6-7
CDR3: CARTRDRGLNTEAFF
DNA: TGTGCCAGGACTAGGGACAGGGGATTGAACACTGAAGCTTTCTTT

D: TRBD1
J: TRBJ1-1
size: NA
V: TRBV18
CDR3: CASSVTGAVAGAFF
DNA: TGTGCCAGCTCGGTGACAGGGGCTGTCGCGGGGGCTTTCTTT

D: TRBD1
J: TRBJ1-1
size: few
V: TRBV7-9
CDR3: CASSSWDRNTEAFF
DNA: TGTGCCAGCAGCTCATGGGACAGGAACACTGAAGCTTTCTTT

D: TRBD1
J: TRBJ1-1
size: NA
V: TRBV7-8
CDR3: CASSWNRDRLNTEAFF
DNA: TGTGCCAGCAGCTGGAACCGGGACAGGCTCAACACTGAAGCTTTCTTT

D: TRBD2
J: TRBJ2-7
size: NA
V: TRBV19
CDR3: CASSLRLAGGGDEQYF
DNA: TGTGCCAGTAGCTTAAGACTAGCGGGAGGAGGCGACGAGCAGTACTTC

D: TRBD1
J: TRBJ1-1
size: few
V: TRBV27
CDR3: CASSLRTGEAFF
DNA: TGTGCCAGCAGTCTCAGGACAGGGGAAGCTTTCTTT

D: TRBD2
J: TRBJ2-1
size: NA
V: TRBV6-1
CDR3: CASSDRGQVWLAGTYNEQFF
DNA: TGTGCCAGCAGTGACCGCGGGCAAGTATGGCTAGCGGGAACCTACAATGAGCAGTTCTTC

D: TRBD1
J: TRBJ1-4
size: NA
V: TRBV28
CDR3: CASSGPGTGDEKLFF
DNA: TGTGCCAGCAGTGGTCCGGGGACAGGGGACGAAAAACTGTTTTTT

D: TRBD2
J: TRBJ2-1
size: NA
V: TRBV6-5
CDR3: CASSNLAGRVPEQFF
DNA: TGTGCCAGCAGTAACCTAGCGGGAAGGGTCCCCGAGCAGTTCTTC

D: TRBD2
J: TRBJ2-5
size: NA
V: TRBV5-1
CDR3: CASSLDFERGQETQYF
DNA: TGCGCCAGCAGCTTGGACTTTGAGCGGGGACAAGAGACCCAGTACTTC

D: TRBD1
J: TRBJ1-2
size: NA
V: TRBV11-2
CDR3: CASSVRDRGTGTF
DNA: TGTGCCAGTAGCGTACGGGACAGAGGGACAGGAACCTTC

D: TRBD1
J: TRBJ1-1
size: NA
V: TRBV5-8
CDR3: CASNPGTGVNTEAFF
DNA: TGTGCCAGCAACCCAGGGACAGGGGTGAACACTGAAGCTTTCTTT

D: TRBD2
J: TRBJ2-7
size: NA
V: TRBV18
CDR3: CASSQSGLAVYEQYF
DNA: TGTGCCAGCTCCCAGAGTGGACTAGCAGTCTACGAGCAGTACTTC

D: NA
J: TRBJ2-1
size: NA
V: TRBV18
CDR3: CASVTRAPSYNEQFF
DNA: TGTGCCAGCGTTACACGTGCCCCCTCCTACAATGAGCAGTTCTTC

D: TRBD1
J: TRBJ2-3
size: NA
V: TRBV7-9
CDR3: CASSLDRSTDTQYF
DNA: TGTGCCAGCAGCCTGGACAGGAGCACAGATACGCAGTATTTT

D: TRBD1
J: TRBJ1-1
size: NA
V: TRBV10-1
CDR3: CASSGTQGGKWGAFF
DNA: TGCGCCAGCAGTGGCACACAGGGGGGCAAGTGGGGAGCTTTCTTT

D: TRBD1
J: TRBJ1-1
size: NA
V: TRBV15
CDR3: CATSREGVGRGQPEAFF
DNA: TGTGCCACCAGCAGAGAGGGGGTCGGCAGGGGGCAGCCTGAAGCTTTCTTT

D: NA
J: TRBJ2-3
size: once
V: TRBV30
CDR3: CAWNRGSTDTQYF
DNA: TGTGCCTGGAACCGGGGGTCGACAGATACGCAGTATTTT

D: TRBD1
J: TRBJ1-2
size: NA
V: TRBV5-4
CDR3: CASSLPKGDRSLQSGYTF
DNA: TGTGCCAGCAGCTTACCAAAGGGGGACAGGTCTCTCCAGAGTGGCTACACCTTC

D: NA
J: TRBJ1-1
size: once
V: TRBV6-1
CDR3: CASSEGLNTEAFF
DNA: TGTGCCAGCAGTGAGGGGCTGAACACTGAAGCTTTCTTT

D: NA
J: TRBJ2-1
size: NA
V: TRBV18
CDR3: CASSPLASSYNEQFF
DNA: TGTGCCAGCTCACCACTAGCGAGCTCCTACAATGAGCAGTTCTTC

D: TRBD1
J: TRBJ2-3
size: NA
V: TRBV6-1
CDR3: CASSEGGQYFTDTQYF
DNA: TGTGCCAGCAGTGAAGGGGGACAGTACTTCACAGATACGCAGTATTTT

D: NA
J: TRBJ2-5
size: NA
V: TRBV18
CDR3: CASSPGVSETQYF
DNA: TGTGCCAGCTCACCGGGAGTTTCTGAGACCCAGTACTTC

D: TRBD2
J: TRBJ2-7
size: NA
V: TRBV6-1
CDR3: CASSETGRTYEQYF
DNA: TGTGCCAGCAGTGAGACCGGGAGGACCTACGAGCAGTACTTC

D: NA
J: TRBJ2-3
size: NA
V: TRBV4-1
CDR3: CASSHPPAGITDTQYF
DNA: TGCGCCAGCAGCCATCCGCCAGCGGGTATTACAGATACGCAGTATTTT

D: TRBD2
J: TRBJ2-3
size: NA
V: TRBV5-1
CDR3: CASSSLAELSTDTQYF
DNA: TGCGCCAGCAGCTCACTAGCGGAGCTTAGCACAGATACGCAGTATTTT

D: TRBD1
J: TRBJ1-3
size: NA
V: TRBV13
CDR3: CASSLDRGPGNTIYF
DNA: TGTGCCAGCAGCTTGGACAGGGGGCCCGGAAACACCATATATTTT

D: NA
J: TRBJ2-1
size: NA
V: TRBV27
CDR3: CASTNHLEQFF
DNA: TGTGCCAGCACCAATCACTTGGAGCAGTTCTTC

D: TRBD1
J: TRBJ2-5
size: NA
V: TRBV5-1
CDR3: CASSLTGAMETQYF
DNA: TGCGCCAGCAGCCTTACAGGGGCGATGGAGACCCAGTACTTC

D: NA
J: TRBJ2-1
size: once
V: TRBV6-1
CDR3: CASSEKSGYSYNEQFF
DNA: TGTGCCAGCAGTGAAAAAAGCGGGTACTCCTACAATGAGCAGTTCTTC

D: TRBD2
J: TRBJ2-1
size: NA
V: TRBV13
CDR3: CASSAGLAGEFF
DNA: TGTGCCAGCAGCGCAGGACTAGCGGGAGAATTCTTC

D: TRBD2
J: TRBJ2-7
size: NA
V: TRBV27
CDR3: CASSFRELAGYEQYF
DNA: TGTGCCAGCAGTTTCCGGGAACTAGCGGGTTACGAGCAGTACTTC

D: TRBD2
J: TRBJ2-2
size: NA
V: TRBV10-3
CDR3: CAIRELAGGPMGELFF
DNA: TGTGCCATCAGAGAACTGGCGGGAGGGCCAATGGGGGAGCTGTTTTTT

D: TRBD2
J: TRBJ2-1
size: NA
V: TRBV5-1
CDR3: CASSLVFLGTSGVNEQFF
DNA: TGCGCCAGCAGCTTGGTTTTTTTAGGGACTAGCGGTGTCAATGAGCAGTTCTTC

D: TRBD1
J: TRBJ2-3
size: NA
V: TRBV5-1
CDR3: CASSPEGQGDTQYF
DNA: TGCGCCAGCAGCCCGGAGGGACAGGGGGATACGCAGTATTTT

D: NA
J: TRBJ1-1
size: NA
V: TRBV7-9
CDR3: CASSPGQIEAFF
DNA: TGTGCCAGCAGCCCCGGACAGATTGAAGCTTTCTTT

D: TRBD1
J: TRBJ2-7
size: NA
V: TRBV4-1
CDR3: CASSQARGPQAYEQYF
DNA: TGCGCCAGCAGCCAGGCCAGGGGGCCCCAAGCCTACGAGCAGTACTTC

D: TRBD1
J: TRBJ2-1
size: NA
V: TRBV5-1
CDR3: CASSLGRQGAIYDLNEQFF
DNA: TGCGCCAGCAGCTTGGGAAGACAGGGGGCGATTTACGATTTAAATGAGCAGTTCTTC

D: TRBD1
J: TRBJ1-4
size: NA
V: TRBV13
CDR3: CASSQQGQGGEKLFF
DNA: TGTGCCAGCAGCCAGCAGGGACAGGGAGGGGAAAAACTGTTTTTT

D: TRBD1
J: TRBJ1-1
size: NA
V: TRBV7-9
CDR3: CASSFVLGQGVAFF
DNA: TGTGCCAGCAGCTTCGTTCTGGGACAGGGAGTAGCTTTCTTT

D: TRBD1
J: TRBJ1-4
size: NA
V: TRBV7-8
CDR3: CASSSQGGTFGEKLFF
DNA: TGTGCCAGCAGCTCCCAGGGGGGTACTTTCGGTGAAAAACTGTTTTTT

D: NA
J: TRBJ2-4
size: NA
V: TRBV7-8
CDR3: CASSLVPYREYIQYF
DNA: TGTGCCAGCAGCTTAGTCCCTTACAGGGAATACATTCAGTACTTC

D: NA
J: TRBJ2-1
size: NA
V: TRBV7-2
CDR3: CASSFYDEQFF
DNA: TGTGCCAGCAGCTTCTACGATGAGCAGTTCTTC

D: TRBD1
J: TRBJ2-5
size: NA
V: TRBV29-1
CDR3: CSVHTGGQLLGGETQYF
DNA: TGCAGCGTTCATACAGGGGGACAGCTTCTGGGTGGGGAGACCCAGTACTTC

D: NA
J: TRBJ2-2
size: NA
V: TRBV6-1
CDR3: CASSSGTYHTGELFF
DNA: TGTGCCAGCAGCTCCGGGACATACCACACCGGGGAGCTGTTTTTT

D: NA
J: TRBJ2-7
size: NA
V: TRBV6-5
CDR3: CASSTGSYEQYF
DNA: TGTGCCAGCAGCACGGGGTCCTACGAGCAGTACTTC

D: NA
J: TRBJ2-6
size: NA
V: TRBV4-1
CDR3: CASSQEGVGANVLTF
DNA: TGCGCCAGCAGCCAAGAAGGGGTAGGGGCCAACGTCCTGACTTTC

D: NA
J: TRBJ2-5
size: NA
V: TRBV6-6
CDR3: CASRDGGFQETQYF
DNA: TGTGCCAGCAGGGACGGAGGATTCCAAGAGACCCAGTACTTC

D: TRBD1
J: TRBJ1-4
size: NA
V: TRBV7-9
CDR3: CASSLGQGELFF
DNA: TGTGCCAGCAGCTTAGGGCAGGGGGAACTGTTTTTT

D: NA
J: TRBJ1-3
size: NA
V: TRBV28
CDR3: CASTFPSGNTIYF
DNA: TGTGCCAGCACTTTCCCTTCGGGAAACACCATATATTTT

D: TRBD1
J: TRBJ2-5
size: NA
V: TRBV4-1
CDR3: CASSELRDRGAGETQYF
DNA: TGCGCCAGCAGCGAATTGCGGGACAGGGGGGCCGGAGAGACCCAGTACTTC

D: NA
J: TRBJ2-1
size: NA
V: TRBV6-5
CDR3: CASSYRLVNEQFF
DNA: TGTGCCAGCAGTTATCGACTAGTCAATGAGCAGTTCTTC